A single sample is the source of the 7 T cell receptor beta chains below, sequenced in a study of shared clonotypes between healthy human individuals. This table comes from immunoSEQ multiplex PCR, and its TCRdb copy is limited to in-frame clones, with some not included. The sample carries around 2.1 million clones, roughly 91% recorded once. The naive CD8 population came from CD45RO-negative cells selected for CCR7, without terminally differentiated effector memory CD45RA+ cells. Specimen: naive CD8+ T cells from PBMCs. The receptors come from a man between 18 and 35 years old in good health. Some clones in this sample may be carry-over from other donors' samples.

The chain recombines TRBV5-8 with TRBJ2-2; 7 bases align to TRBD1. This CDR3 contains 12 residues. Looked up from germline, CDR1 is SGHTS and CDR2 is YDEGEE. The CDR3 nucleotides are TGTGCTACAGGGGCAGGCACCGGGGAGCTGTTTTTT. Residues: CATGAGTGELFF.

The gene calls are TRBV5-6 and TRBJ2-2; the match to TRBD2 covers 7 bases. CDR3 length equals 15 residues. V was clipped by 0 bases and J by 4 bases; unmatched bases: 3. CDR1 SGHDT and CDR2 YYEEEE come from the germline V gene. The CDR3 sequence is CASSLDGRSTGELFF. The CDR3 nucleotides are TGTGCCAGCAGCTTGGACGGGAGGAGCACCGGGGAGCTGTTTTTT.

The chain recombines TRBV19 with TRBJ2-7; the match to TRBD1 covers 10 bases. The CDR3 contains 17 residues. V was pared by 5 bases and J by 3 bases, with 13 bases of the junction left unmatched. Germline values: CDR1 LNHDA, CDR2 SQIVND (reference sequence). In DNA form, the CDR3 reads TGTGCCAGTAGTGTGCGAAGACAGGGGGCGCCGGGCTACGAGCAGTACTTC. Translating it yields CASSVRRQGAPGYEQYF.

The chain is built from TRBV7-8 and TRBJ2-3, with TRBD2 identical over 7 bases. Unmatched junction bases numbered 9, after V lost 4 bases and J lost 2 bases. Germline V gene sequence: CDR1 SGHVS, CDR2 FQNEAQ. The CDR3 runs to 16 residues. This CDR3 is CASSSLAGHNTDTQYF. The CDR3 nucleotides read TGTGCCAGCAGCTCGTTAGCGGGTCATAACACAGATACGCAGTATTTT.

Worth noting for this clone: Other DNA sequences in the sample encode the same CDR3. The chain has TRBV19 and TRBJ2-7; 8 nucleotides agree with TRBD1. The junction had 6 bases not matched to a gene; V was cut back by 5 bases and J by 3 bases. Germline V gene lookup returns CDR1 LNHDA and CDR2 SQIVND (reference sequence). The CDR3 has 14 residues. The CDR3, as DNA: TGTGCCAGTAGTGCAGGCACAGGGGGCTACGAGCAGTACTTC. Protein sequence: CASSAGTGGYEQYF.

This chain uses TRBV28 with TRBJ2-1, with 7 bases fitting TRBD2. The CDR3 extends over 15 amino acids. With 5 bases clipped from V and 6 bases from J, the junction kept 10 bases outside the gene matches. The germline gives CDR1 MDHEN, CDR2 SYDVKM. This chain's CDR3 is CASSRARGSVNEQFF. As DNA, the CDR3 is TGTGCCAGCAGTAGGGCGCGCGGGAGTGTCAATGAGCAGTTCTTC.

The chain couples TRBV7-2 to TRBJ2-1; D unclear. Between the trimmed V and J ends, which lost 6 bases and 8 bases, there was a span of 14 bases. Looked up from germline, CDR1 is SGHTA and CDR2 is FQGNSA. CDR3 length: 13 amino acids. The CDR3 nucleotides are TGTGCCAGCAGTTATTATGCGGTTTATGAGCAGTTCTTC. This codes for CASSYYAVYEQFF.